The next 19 T cell receptor beta chains were all read from a single sample in a study of cytomegalovirus exposure and HLA in healthy donors. The PCR had 60 Vbeta and 13 Jbeta primers. The table came from immunoSEQ multiplex PCR; TCRdb's copy has only in-frame clones and leaves some out. The sample lists 95,000 to 150,000 clones; roughly 74% were seen once. The sequencing input was PBMCs. These receptors came from a woman aged 50 to 60 in good health and CMV-seropositive.

This clone has just a few counts. This chain joins TRBV11-2 and TRBJ2-1; 11 positions agree with TRBD2. Trimming removed 6 bases from V and 6 bases from J; junction bases left unmatched: 4. The germline V gene encodes CDR1 SGHAT and CDR2 FQNNGV. The CDR3 is made up of 14 amino acids. CDR3 in amino acids: CASRFSGGVNEQFF. CDR3 sequence (DNA): TGTGCCAGCAGATTTAGCGGGGGGGTCAATGAGCAGTTCTTC.

V and J are TRBV6-1 and TRBJ2-1; a weak D match, TRBD2 (5 bases). V gave up 0 bases and J gave up 9 bases, with 18 bases separating them. CDR3 size: 16 residues. Germline CDR1 is MNHNS and CDR2 is SASEGT. CDR3 in amino acids: CASSEAVPVALPEQFF. As DNA, the CDR3 is TGTGCCAGCAGTGAAGCGGTGCCTGTAGCGCTACCTGAGCAGTTCTTC.

This clone was detected a few times. This chain joins TRBV7-6 and TRBJ2-5; maybe TRBD1 (7 bases). Germline V lookup: CDR1 SGHVS, CDR2 FNYEAQ. This CDR3 is built from 16 residues. The CDR3 nucleotides are TGTGCTTCGTCCACAGGGGAGGAAGGAGGGGGAGAGACCCAGTACTTC. Amino acid sequence: CASSTGEEGGGETQYF.

The chain employs TRBV5-1 and TRBJ2-1; 8 bases line up with TRBD1. Germline lookup yields CDR1 SGHRS and CDR2 YFSETQ. The CDR3 runs 14 residues. Germline trimming cut 2 bases from V and 8 bases from J; bases unmatched to any gene: 6. The CDR3 sequence is CASSLRQGQDEQFF. The DNA of the CDR3 is TGCGCCAGCAGCTTAAGACAGGGGCAGGATGAGCAGTTCTTC.

This clone was found once. This chain uses TRBV4-1 with TRBJ2-7, with D possibly being TRBD2 (7 bases). Trimming removed 1 base from V and 3 bases from J, with 10 bases in between. CDR1 and CDR2 (germline): MGHRA, YSYEKL. The CDR3 spans 14 residues. CDR3 DNA sequence: TGCGCCAGCAGCCAAGTCGGGGGGCTCTACGAGCAGTACTTC. Translation: CASSQVGGLYEQYF.

This clone was recorded only once. This rearrangement joins TRBV9 to TRBJ2-1; perhaps TRBD2 as D (7 bases). The CDR3 has 18 amino acids. V dropped 0 bases and J dropped 1 base, with 17 bases sitting between them. The germline CDR1 and CDR2 sequences are SGDLS and YYNGEE. CDR3 protein: CASSVERWGGPSYNEQFF. Written as DNA, the CDR3 is TGTGCCAGCAGCGTAGAAAGGTGGGGGGGCCCATCCTACAATGAGCAGTTCTTC. Looking up the rest from reference TRBV9 and TRBJ2-1 gives the full variable domain: DSGVTQTPKHLITATGQRVTLRCSPRSGDLSVYWYQQSLDQGLQFLIQYYNGEERAKGNILERFSAQQFPDLHSELNLSSLELGDSALYFCASSVERWGGPSYNEQFFGPGTRLTVL.

V gene TRBV7-8 combines with J gene TRBJ1-5; 9 bases map to TRBD1. CDR1 is SGHVS, CDR2 FQNEAQ, per germline. V dropped 1 base and J dropped 4; count of bases not matched to a gene: 5. The CDR3 sequence is 16 residues long. CDR3 amino acids: CASSLGGGTGNQPQHF. CDR3 sequence (DNA): TGTGCCAGCAGCTTAGGGGGGGGGACAGGGAATCAGCCCCAGCATTTT.

This chain joins TRBV19 and TRBJ2-2; D is possibly TRBD2 (6 bases). The germline gives CDR1 LNHDA, CDR2 SQIVND (reference sequence). This CDR3 comprises 15 residues. Trimming took 3 bases from V and 7 from J, leaving 15 bases between them. This CDR3 is CASSISLVGSGELFF. CDR3 nucleotide sequence: TGTGCCAGTAGTATCTCCTTAGTCGGGAGCGGGGAGCTGTTTTTT. Full variable domain (outside the CDR3, taken from reference TRBV19 and TRBJ2-2): DGGITQSPKYLFRKEGQNVTLSCEQNLNHDAMYWYRQDPGQGLRLIYYSQIVNDFQKGDIAEGYSVSREKKESFPLTVTSAQKNPTAFYLCASSISLVGSGELFFGEGSRLTVL.

This chain links TRBV11-2 with TRBJ1-1; TRBD1 might be the D (5 bases). The CDR3 extends over 16 amino acids. Germline values: CDR1 SGHAT, CDR2 FQNNGV. Trimming shortened V by 1 base and J by 2 bases, and 14 bases separated the two germline ends. The CDR3: CASSLVMGGGNTEAFF. In nucleotides, the CDR3 is TGTGCCAGCAGCTTAGTCATGGGGGGGGGAAACACTGAAGCTTTCTTT.

V gene TRBV19 combines with J gene TRBJ1-1; the D is unclear. This CDR3 contains 13 residues. CDR1 and CDR2 (germline): LNHDA, SQIVND (reference sequence). With 4 bases removed from V and 2 bases from J, the gap between germline ends came to 8 bases. The CDR3 protein is CASSRSENTEAFF. The CDR3 nucleotides read TGTGCCAGTAGTAGGAGCGAAAACACTGAAGCTTTCTTT.

This clone showed up just a few times. The chain links TRBV2 to TRBJ2-1; the match to TRBD2 covers 8 bases. This CDR3 contains 13 residues. V was clipped by 7 bases and J by 9 bases; unmatched bases: 8. The germline V gene has CDR1 SNHLY and CDR2 FYNNEI. CDR3 DNA: TGTGCCAGCACTGGGGGGCGGGAGGCTGAGCAGTTCTTC. Translating gives CASTGGREAEQFF. Using reference TRBV2 and TRBJ2-1 for the parts outside the CDR3, the full variable domain is EPEVTQTPSHQVTQMGQEVILRCVPISNHLYFYWYRQILGQKVEFLVSFYNNEISEKSEIFDDQFSVERPDGSNFTLKIRSTKLEDSAMYFCASTGGREAEQFFGPGTRLTVL.

The rearrangement links TRBV6-5 to TRBJ2-7, with D perhaps TRBD1 (5 bases). The CDR3 sequence is 15 residues long. The germline V gene has CDR1 MNHEY and CDR2 SVGAGI. V lost 2 bases to trimming and J lost 4 bases, with 15 bases between them. In DNA, the CDR3 is TGTGCCAGCAGTTACACCACAGGTTTGGGGTACGAGCAGTACTTC. Translation gives CASSYTTGLGYEQYF.

This clone was counted a single time. The V gene is TRBV2, the J gene TRBJ2-5; 8 bases fit TRBD2. The CDR3 sequence is 13 residues long. CDR1 is SNHLY, CDR2 FYNNEI, per germline. V was pared by 4 bases and J by 9 bases, with 7 bases of the junction left unmatched. CDR3: CASSGTGGGSQYF. CDR3 in DNA: TGTGCCAGCAGTGGCACCGGCGGGGGGTCCCAGTACTTC.

V usage is TRBV7-9 and J usage is TRBJ1-6, with D possibly TRBD1 on 6 matching bases. Germline V lookup: CDR1 SEHNR, CDR2 FQNEAQ (reference sequence). Trimming stripped 4 bases from V and 4 bases from J, with 14 bases between. This CDR3 region has 16 residues. The CDR3 DNA reads as TGTGCCAGCAGCTCAACCGGGACATCGTATAATTCACCCCTCCACTTT. Its protein is CASSSTGTSYNSPLHF.

The chain recombines TRBV28 with TRBJ2-5, with TRBD1 identical over 7 bases. The CDR3 extends over 16 amino acids. After removal of 5 bases from V and 2 bases from J, the junction contained 11 bases not matched to a gene. In germline, CDR1 is MDHEN, CDR2 SYDVKM. The CDR3 DNA is TGTGCCAGCAGTGGTGGGACAGCCTTAGATCAAGAGACCCAGTACTTC. Translation gives CASSGGTALDQETQYF.

This chain links TRBV4-1 with TRBJ2-7; 8 bases line up with TRBD1. With V trimmed by 4 bases and J by 3 bases, 14 bases remained unmatched. Germline V lookup: CDR1 MGHRA, CDR2 YSYEKL. This CDR3 is 17 amino acids long. The CDR3 is CASSRHIFGTGNYEQYF. The CDR3, as DNA: TGCGCCAGCAGCCGACACATCTTCGGGACAGGCAACTACGAGCAGTACTTC.

The chain uses TRBV29-1 and TRBJ2-2; 8 positions match TRBD1. Germline V lookup: CDR1 SQVTM, CDR2 ANQGSEA. The CDR3 has 16 amino acids. V lost 0 bases, J lost 0 bases, and 3 bases stayed unmatched. For the CDR3, the DNA is TGCAGCGTTGAAGATCCGGACAGGGCGAACACCGGGGAGCTGTTTTTT. Its protein is CSVEDPDRANTGELFF.

This clone was detected only once. This rearrangement joins TRBV19 to TRBJ2-2; possible D gene TRBD1, 5 bases. Per germline, CDR1 LNHDA and CDR2 SQIVND (reference sequence). Trimming pared 3 bases from V and 0 bases from J, leaving 8 bases between. The CDR3 consists of 15 residues. The CDR3 DNA sequence: TGTGCCAGTAGTATTGGGGCCTCGAACACCGGGGAGCTGTTTTTT. Translation: CASSIGASNTGELFF. Full variable domain (rest looked up from reference TRBV19 and TRBJ2-2): DGGITQSPKYLFRKEGQNVTLSCEQNLNHDAMYWYRQDPGQGLRLIYYSQIVNDFQKGDIAEGYSVSREKKESFPLTVTSAQKNPTAFYLCASSIGASNTGELFFGEGSRLTVL.

The J gene is TRBJ2-3, the V gene TRBV7-9, with D hard to call. The germline V gene encodes CDR1 SEHNR and CDR2 FQNEAQ (reference sequence). This CDR3 is built from 14 residues. The V end was cut by 2 bases, the J end by 3 bases, with 9 bases between. CDR3 nucleotide sequence: TGTGCCAGCAGCTTACGACTCGAGACAGATACGCAGTATTTT. Its translation: CASSLRLETDTQYF.